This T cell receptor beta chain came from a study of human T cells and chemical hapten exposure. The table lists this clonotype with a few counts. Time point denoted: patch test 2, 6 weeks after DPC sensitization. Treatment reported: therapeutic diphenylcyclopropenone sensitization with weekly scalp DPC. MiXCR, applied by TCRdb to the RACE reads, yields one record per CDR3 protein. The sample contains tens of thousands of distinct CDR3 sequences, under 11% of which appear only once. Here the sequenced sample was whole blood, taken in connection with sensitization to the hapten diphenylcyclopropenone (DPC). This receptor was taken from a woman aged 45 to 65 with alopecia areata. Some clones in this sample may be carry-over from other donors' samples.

The DNA for the CDR3 is TGTGCCATCAGGGCCCCCGGGACCCCCCAAGAGACCCAGTACTTC. Translating it yields CAIRAPGTPQETQYF. J is TRBJ2-5 and V is TRBV10-3, with D possibly called TRBD1 or TRBD2 (5 bases each). This CDR3 is built from 15 residues. V was trimmed by 6 bases and J by 1 base, leaving 15 bases between them. Looked up from germline, CDR1 is ENHRY and CDR2 is SYGVKD.